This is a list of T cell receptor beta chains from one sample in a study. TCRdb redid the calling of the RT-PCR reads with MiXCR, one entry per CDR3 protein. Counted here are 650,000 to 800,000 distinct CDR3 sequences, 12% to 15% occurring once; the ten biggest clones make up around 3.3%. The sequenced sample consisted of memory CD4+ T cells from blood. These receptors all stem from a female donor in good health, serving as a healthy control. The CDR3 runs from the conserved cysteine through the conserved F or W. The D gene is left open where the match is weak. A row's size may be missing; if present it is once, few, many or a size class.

cdr3_nt: TGTGCCAGCAGTTGGACTAGCGGGAGGACCAACAAAGAGTTCTTC
cdr3_aa: CASSWTSGRTNKEFF
d_call: TRBD2
v_call: TRBV6-2/TRBV6-3
clone_size: few
j_call: TRBJ2-1

cdr3_nt: TGTGCCACCAGTGATATCGGGGTGGAGGGCCAGTACTTC
cdr3_aa: CATSDIGVEGQYF
d_call: -
v_call: TRBV24-1
clone_size: many
j_call: TRBJ2-5

cdr3_nt: TGCGCCAGCAGCCCAGGACTAGCGGGACGGAGGAATGAGCAGTTCTTC
cdr3_aa: CASSPGLAGRRNEQFF
d_call: TRBD2
v_call: TRBV4-3
clone_size: -
j_call: TRBJ2-1

cdr3_nt: TGTGCCAGCAGTTATTGGACAGGGGGAGGAAACACCATATATTTT
cdr3_aa: CASSYWTGGGNTIYF
d_call: TRBD1
v_call: TRBV6-6
clone_size: -
j_call: TRBJ1-3

cdr3_nt: TGTGCCAGCACGAGTTTAGAGGGAGCGGGAGGGCCTGGGGATGAGCAGTTCTTC
cdr3_aa: CASTSLEGAGGPGDEQFF
d_call: TRBD2
v_call: TRBV28
clone_size: many
j_call: TRBJ2-1

cdr3_nt: TGTGCCAGCAGGCTACCAGGGCCGGTGGAGACCCAGTACTTC
cdr3_aa: CASRLPGPVETQYF
d_call: -
v_call: TRBV12-3/TRBV12-4
clone_size: few
j_call: TRBJ2-5

cdr3_nt: TGTGCCAGCAGCTTCGGACTAGCCGATAATGAGCAGTTCTTC
cdr3_aa: CASSFGLADNEQFF
d_call: TRBD2
v_call: TRBV9
clone_size: few
j_call: TRBJ2-1

cdr3_nt: TGCAGTGCTAGAGAGGGCCTCTTC
cdr3_aa: CSAREGLF
d_call: -
v_call: TRBV20-1
clone_size: -
j_call: TRBJ1-2

cdr3_nt: TGTGCCAGCAGCCCTGACAGGGAGAGCACAGATACGCAGTATTTT
cdr3_aa: CASSPDRESTDTQYF
d_call: TRBD1
v_call: TRBV6-1
clone_size: many
j_call: TRBJ2-3

cdr3_nt: TGTGCCAGCAGGAATACAGGGGATCAGCCCCAGCATTTT
cdr3_aa: CASRNTGDQPQHF
d_call: TRBD1
v_call: TRBV12-3/TRBV12-4
clone_size: few
j_call: TRBJ1-5

cdr3_nt: TGCGCCAGCAGCTTGATGACAACCACCGGGGAGCTGTTTTTT
cdr3_aa: CASSLMTTTGELFF
d_call: -
v_call: TRBV5-1
clone_size: -
j_call: TRBJ2-2

cdr3_nt: TGTGCCAGCAGCCCCCGGGGCCTGGGGTCTGAAGCTTTCTTT
cdr3_aa: CASSPRGLGSEAFF
d_call: -
v_call: TRBV3-1
clone_size: few
j_call: TRBJ1-1

cdr3_nt: TGTGCCTGGAGTTTACTAGCGGGAGCAGCAACCTACGAGCAGTACTTC
cdr3_aa: CAWSLLAGAATYEQYF
d_call: TRBD2
v_call: TRBV30
clone_size: few
j_call: TRBJ2-7

cdr3_nt: TGTGCCAGCACCCCCCTGGGGCATGGCTACACCTTC
cdr3_aa: CASTPLGHGYTF
d_call: -
v_call: TRBV2
clone_size: few
j_call: TRBJ1-2

cdr3_nt: TGCGCCAGCAGCTTGGGGGGGACGGTAGGTAACACTGAAGCTTTCTTT
cdr3_aa: CASSLGGTVGNTEAFF
d_call: -
v_call: TRBV5-1
clone_size: few
j_call: TRBJ1-1

cdr3_nt: TGTGCCAGCAGCCGGGTCCCGGCGGCCCAGTACTTC
cdr3_aa: CASSRVPAAQYF
d_call: -
v_call: TRBV7-2
clone_size: few
j_call: TRBJ2-5